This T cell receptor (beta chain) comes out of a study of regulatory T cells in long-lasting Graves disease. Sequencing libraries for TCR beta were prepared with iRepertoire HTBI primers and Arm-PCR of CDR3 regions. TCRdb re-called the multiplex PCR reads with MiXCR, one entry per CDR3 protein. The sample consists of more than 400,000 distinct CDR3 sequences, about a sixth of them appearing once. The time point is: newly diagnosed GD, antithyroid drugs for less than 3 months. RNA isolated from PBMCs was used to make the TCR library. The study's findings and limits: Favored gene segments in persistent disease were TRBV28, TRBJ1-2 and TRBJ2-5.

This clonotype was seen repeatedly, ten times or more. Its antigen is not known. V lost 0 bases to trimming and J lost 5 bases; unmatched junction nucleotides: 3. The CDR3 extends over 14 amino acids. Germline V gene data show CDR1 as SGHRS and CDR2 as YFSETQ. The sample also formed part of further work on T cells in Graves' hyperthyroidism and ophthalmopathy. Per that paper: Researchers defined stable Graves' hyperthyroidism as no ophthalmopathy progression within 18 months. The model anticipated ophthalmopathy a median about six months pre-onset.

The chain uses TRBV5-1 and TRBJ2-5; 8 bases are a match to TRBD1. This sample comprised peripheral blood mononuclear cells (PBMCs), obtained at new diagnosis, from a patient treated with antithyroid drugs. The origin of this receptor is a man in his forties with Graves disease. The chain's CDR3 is CASSLVNRGETQYF. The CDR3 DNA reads TGCGCCAGCAGCTTGGTTAACAGGGGGGAGACCCAGTACTTC.